This entry features one T cell receptor beta chain sequence. This sample was included in a study of CD8+ T cells in alopecia areata. Peripheral blood and lesional scalp punch biopsies were taken from alopecia areata patients. Reverse transcription of extracted RNA yielded cDNA, which provided the sequencing template. Only in-frame clones appear in the TCRdb table, and some are missing; sequencing was by immunoSEQ multiplex PCR. The sample comprises over 25,000 clones, about 74% of which are singletons, and around 20% rests with the top ten. CDR1 GTSNPN and CDR2 SVGIG come from the germline V gene (reference sequence). The CDR3 runs to 12 residues. V was clipped by 0 bases and J by 6 bases, with 9 bases between them.

The clonotype was recovered from a human donor with alopecia areata. V usage is TRBV30 and J usage is TRBJ2-7; D not resolved. Sequencing used NKG2D-low CD8+ T cells sorted from blood. The CDR3, as DNA: TGTGCCTGGAGTGTTTCCGGGCCCGAGCAGTACTTC. Protein product: CAWSVSGPEQYF.